Presented here are 7 T cell receptor beta chains from one specimen sequenced in a study of T cell repertoires in cytomegalovirus infection. The antigens for these receptors are not known. One entry per CDR3 protein results from TCRdb running MiXCR on the reads. The sample carries 750,000 to 950,000 distinct CDR3 sequences, 25% to 30% recorded once. Sequencing used cultured CD8+ T cells from PBMCs, obtained from culture after CMV antigen stimulation. These receptors were collected from a human donor in good health (CMV status not recorded). Some clones in this sample may be carry-over from other donors' samples.

The gene calls are TRBV28 and TRBJ1-1, with a weak D call TRBD1 (5 bases). V gave up 5 bases and J gave up 0 bases, with 16 bases separating them. Germline values: CDR1 MDHEN, CDR2 SYDVKM. The CDR3 extends over 16 amino acids. CDR3 nucleotide sequence: TGTGCCAGCAGTCCATGGGAACAGGCGTTGAACACTGAAGCTTTCTTT. Encoded protein: CASSPWEQALNTEAFF.

This clonotype was observed a handful of times. The gene calls are TRBV28 and TRBJ1-2; D is possibly TRBD1 (5 bases). The ends were cut back, 3 bases at V and 5 bases at J, with 16 bases in the middle. In germline, CDR1 is MDHEN, CDR2 SYDVKM. The CDR3 is 15 amino acids. The CDR3 sequence: CASSFLQGIIYGYTF. CDR3 nucleotide sequence: TGTGCCAGCAGTTTTTTGCAGGGAATAATTTATGGCTACACCTTC.

The V and J genes are TRBV6-1 and TRBJ2-7, with D perhaps matching TRBD1 (6 bases). In germline, CDR1 is MNHNS, CDR2 SASEGT. The CDR3 covers 15 residues. V shed 1 base and J shed 4 bases, with 14 bases lying between them. The CDR3 nucleotides are TGTGCCAGCAGTGAAGGGACAGCCCTATCTTACGAGCAGTACGTC. Its translation is CASSEGTALSYEQYV.

The chain employs TRBV6-2 or TRBV6-3 and TRBJ2-1, with TRBD1 identical over 12 bases. Germline V gene sequence: CDR1 MNHEY, CDR2 SVGEGT. V dropped 5 bases and J dropped 7; count of bases not matched to a gene: 9. The CDR3 has 16 residues. The CDR3 loop reads CASSRTGTGGRNEQFF. The CDR3 nucleotides are TGTGCCAGCAGTCGCACCGGGACAGGGGGCCGGAATGAGCAGTTCTTC.

This clonotype was picked up a small number of times. This sequence joins TRBV7-9 and TRBJ2-7, with D perhaps TRBD1 (6 bases). There are 14 residues in the CDR3. Trimming removed 6 bases from V and 2 bases from J, with 14 bases in between. Germline V gene sequence: CDR1 SEHNR, CDR2 FQNEAQ (reference sequence). The CDR3 DNA is TGTGCCAGCAGTTCCGGACAGTGGCCCTACGAGCAGTACTTC. Residues: CASSSGQWPYEQYF.

The chain uses TRBV19 and TRBJ2-1; D is uncertain. V lost 5 bases, J lost 1 base, and 12 bases lay in between. The CDR3 covers 15 residues. Germline V gene data show CDR1 as LNHDA and CDR2 as SQIVND (reference sequence). The CDR3 region is CASSEYVRSYNEQFF. The CDR3 region has the DNA TGTGCCAGTAGTGAATATGTTAGGTCCTACAATGAGCAGTTCTTC.

This clonotype was seen a handful of times. This chain uses TRBV4-1 with TRBJ1-2, with 7 positions matching TRBD1. Looked up from germline, CDR1 is MGHRA and CDR2 is YSYEKL. The CDR3 is made up of 16 amino acids. V gave up 1 base and J gave up 4 bases; unmatched junction bases: 9. The CDR3 DNA follows: TGCGCCAGCAGCCAAGGGGGAGGACAGGCTCCCTATGGCTACACCTTC. Protein product: CASSQGGGQAPYGYTF.